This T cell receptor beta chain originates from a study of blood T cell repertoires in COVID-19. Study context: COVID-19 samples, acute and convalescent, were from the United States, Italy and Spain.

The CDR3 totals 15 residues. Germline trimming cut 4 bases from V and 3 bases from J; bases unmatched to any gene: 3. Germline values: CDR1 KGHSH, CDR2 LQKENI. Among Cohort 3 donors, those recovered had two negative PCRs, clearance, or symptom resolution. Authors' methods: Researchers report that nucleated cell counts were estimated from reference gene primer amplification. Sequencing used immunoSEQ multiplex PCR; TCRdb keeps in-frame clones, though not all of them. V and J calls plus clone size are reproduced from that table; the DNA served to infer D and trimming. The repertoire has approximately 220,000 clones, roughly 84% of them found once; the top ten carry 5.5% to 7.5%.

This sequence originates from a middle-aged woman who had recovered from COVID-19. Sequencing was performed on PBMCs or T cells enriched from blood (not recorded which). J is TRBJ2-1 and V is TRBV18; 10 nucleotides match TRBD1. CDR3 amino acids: CASSLGTGVYNEQFF. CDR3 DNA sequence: TGTGCCAGCTCACTCGGGACAGGGGTCTACAATGAGCAGTTCTTC.